The source of this TCR beta chain is a study of T cells after yellow fever vaccination. TCRdb used MiXCR to reprocess the 5' RACE reads, holding one entry per CDR3 protein. The sample contains approximately 32,000 distinct CDR3 sequences, over 9.5% of which appear only once. Overall study results and limits: There was a small share of clonotypes that showed up in both the CD4 and CD8 compartments.

This clonotype has at least ten counts. Trimming left V 2 bases short and J 0 bases short, with 11 bases between. Germline V gene lookup returns CDR1 MNHEY and CDR2 SMNVEV (reference sequence). The CDR3 has 15 residues. Sequenced material: PBMCs, either bulk or a sorted T-cell subset (CD4+, CD8+, memory, or dextramer-sorted; not recorded which), taken around 16 days after the first yellow fever vaccination. The TCR sequence derives from a man in his late teens or twenties who received the YFV17D yellow fever vaccine. The chain carries TRBV27 and TRBJ2-7, with D perhaps matching TRBD1 or TRBD2 (5 bases each). The CDR3 sequence: CASSLAGASSYEQYF. The DNA for the CDR3 is TGTGCCAGCAGTTTAGCCGGGGCGAGCTCCTACGAGCAGTACTTC.